What follows are 30 T cell receptor beta chains derived from one specimen sequenced in a study of blood T cell repertoires in COVID-19. Measured with immunoSEQ multiplex PCR; TCRdb has only the in-frame clones, and not every one. The sample records over 80,000 clones, about 88% being singletons. Sequencing was done on a sample of peripheral blood. These receptors all come from a woman aged 80 or over with acute or convalescent COVID-19.

The chain employs TRBV11-3 and TRBJ2-1, with D maybe TRBD2 (6 bases). V lost 5 bases to trimming and J lost 6 bases, with 14 bases between them. Germline values: CDR1 SGHNT, CDR2 YENEEA. The length of the CDR3 is 14 residues. CDR3 nucleotide sequence: TGTGCCAGCAGCCCGGGCCGGGGGACCAATGAGCAGTTCTTC. Translation: CASSPGRGTNEQFF.

The CDR3 DNA sequence: TGTGCCAGTAGTCACCCCCGAGCGCATAACTCTGAAGCTTTCTTT. This translates into CASSHPRAHNSEAFF. The V and J genes are TRBV19 and TRBJ1-1; D unclear. Trimming stripped 5 bases from V and 6 bases from J, with 19 bases between. This CDR3 region has 15 residues. The germline V gene has CDR1 LNHDA and CDR2 SQIVND (reference sequence). The whole variable domain, filled in from reference TRBV19 and TRBJ1-1, reads DGGITQSPKYLFRKEGQNVTLSCEQNLNHDAMYWYRQDPGQGLRLIYYSQIVNDFQKGDIAEGYSVSREKKESFPLTVTSAQKNPTAFYLCASSHPRAHNSEAFFGQGTRLTVV.

The V and J genes are TRBV30 and TRBJ1-4; TRBD1 matches at 10 bases. Losses at the gene ends were 2 bases for V and 7 bases for J; bases not matched to a gene: 10. The length of the CDR3 is 16 residues. Germline V gene data show CDR1 as GTSNPN and CDR2 as SVGIG (reference sequence). The CDR3 loop is CAWSPALGTGAEKLFF. CDR3 nucleotide sequence: TGTGCCTGGAGTCCTGCCCTGGGGACAGGGGCTGAAAAACTGTTTTTT.

This sequence joins TRBV6-5 and TRBJ2-7; 10 bases agree with TRBD2. The V segment lost 2 bases and the J segment 5 bases; nucleotides outside the gene matches: 6. Looked up from germline, CDR1 is MNHEY and CDR2 is SVGAGI. The CDR3 runs to 15 residues. This CDR3 reads CASSYSPGTSDEQYF. DNA for the CDR3: TGTGCCAGCAGTTACAGCCCCGGGACTAGCGACGAGCAGTACTTC.

This chain joins TRBV3-1 (or the pseudogene TRBV3-2) and TRBJ2-7, with TRBD1 matching 10 bases. This CDR3 spans 20 amino acids. Germline V gene data show CDR1 as LGHDT and CDR2 as YNNKEL (reference sequence). V dropped 1 base and J dropped 0; count of bases not matched to a gene: 15. The CDR3 protein is CASSQGGEVLRDRGSYEQYF. CDR3 DNA: TGTGCCAGCAGCCAAGGAGGGGAAGTTCTCCGGGACAGGGGCTCCTACGAGCAGTACTTC.

The rearrangement links TRBV21-1 to TRBJ2-2; the table's D call, TRBD1, has no DNA check behind it. TRBV21-1 is a recognized pseudogene. The CDR3 runs to 11 residues. CDR3 sequence (DNA): TGTCAACAGGGGTTAACCGGGGAGCTGTTTTTT. Its protein is CQQGLTGELFF.

The CDR3 coding sequence is TGCGCCAGCAGCCAAGATGGGCAGACCTTGGGCGGGGAGCTGTTTTTT. This gives the protein CASSQDGQTLGGELFF. The V call is TRBV4-3, the J call TRBJ2-2; D call uncertain. V was pared by 0 bases and J by 7 bases, with 15 bases between. Germline values: CDR1 LGHNA, CDR2 YSLEER. The CDR3 consists of 16 residues.

The chain is built from TRBV4-3 and TRBJ1-1; the D gene is possibly TRBD1 (6 bases). V lost 1 base to trimming and J lost 5 bases, with 20 bases between them. This CDR3 contains 17 residues. Germline V lookup: CDR1 LGHNA, CDR2 YSLEER. The CDR3 loop is CASSQGLTGLSQTEAFF. CDR3 in DNA: TGCGCCAGCAGCCAAGGCCTGACAGGTCTGAGTCAGACTGAAGCTTTCTTT.

V is TRBV19 and J is TRBJ1-1, with D unclear. Trimming took 3 bases from V and 3 from J, leaving 11 bases between them. This CDR3 comprises 14 residues. Germline V gives CDR1 LNHDA, CDR2 SQIVND (reference sequence). The CDR3 sequence is CASSMKLTYTEAFF. In DNA form, the CDR3 reads TGTGCCAGTAGTATGAAACTTACCTACACTGAAGCTTTCTTT.

The genes are TRBV18 and TRBJ1-1; the D gene is possibly TRBD1 (6 bases). Germline V gene lookup returns CDR1 KGHSH and CDR2 LQKENI. The CDR3 length is 13 residues. V lost 6 bases to trimming and J lost 4 bases, with 12 bases between them. The CDR3 DNA is TGTGCCAGCTCCCCAAAAGGGGGCACTGAAGCTTTCTTT. This gives the protein CASSPKGGTEAFF.

This chain connects TRBV11-2 to TRBJ1-1; D is perhaps TRBD1 (6 bases). The germline V gene has CDR1 SGHAT and CDR2 FQNNGV. The V end lost 3 bases, the J end lost 10 bases, and 18 bases lay between the germline ends. The CDR3 length is 14 residues. The CDR3 protein is CASSFDWTVNRAFF. The CDR3 region has the DNA TGTGCCAGCAGCTTCGATTGGACAGTAAATAGAGCTTTCTTT.

DNA for the CDR3: TGTGCCAGTAGTATCATACAGGGTTCGGATGGCTACACCTTC. Residues: CASSIIQGSDGYTF. J is TRBJ1-2 and V is TRBV19; maybe TRBD1 (6 bases). This CDR3 contains 14 residues. V gave up 3 bases and J gave up 6 bases, with 14 bases separating them. Germline V lookup: CDR1 LNHDA, CDR2 SQIVND (reference sequence). Full variable domain (outside the CDR3, taken from reference TRBV19 and TRBJ1-2): DGGITQSPKYLFRKEGQNVTLSCEQNLNHDAMYWYRQDPGQGLRLIYYSQIVNDFQKGDIAEGYSVSREKKESFPLTVTSAQKNPTAFYLCASSIIQGSDGYTFGSGTRLTVV.

This chain joins TRBV19 and TRBJ1-6; D gene uncertain. The CDR3 is made up of 13 amino acids. V gave up 11 bases and J gave up 7 bases, with 15 bases separating them. CDR1 is LNHDA, CDR2 SQIVND, per germline (reference sequence). The CDR3 region is CAAGWAGNSPLHF. The CDR3 nucleotides are TGTGCCGCGGGGTGGGCGGGGAATTCACCCCTCCACTTT.

V usage is TRBV2 and J usage is TRBJ1-1; 8 positions agree with TRBD1. Germline trimming cut 8 bases from V and 0 bases from J; bases unmatched to any gene: 2. CDR3 length equals 13 residues. Germline values: CDR1 SNHLY, CDR2 FYNNEI. CDR3 loop: CASGTGLNTEAFF. CDR3 sequence (DNA): TGTGCCAGCGGGACAGGCTTGAACACTGAAGCTTTCTTT.

The chain employs TRBV6-5 and TRBJ2-5; 8 nucleotides align to TRBD1. The germline CDR1 and CDR2 sequences are MNHEY and SVGAGI. The CDR3 extends over 15 amino acids. V lost 3 bases and J lost 1; bases outside the gene matches: 4. CDR3 DNA sequence: TGTGCCAGCAGTTATTGGGACAGGCCCCAAGAGACCCAGTACTTC. Residues: CASSYWDRPQETQYF.

The chain links TRBV2 to TRBJ1-6; 11 nucleotides agree with TRBD1. The V segment lost 1 base and the J segment 5 bases; nucleotides outside the gene matches: 7. The CDR3 contains 18 residues. CDR1 and CDR2 (germline): SNHLY, FYNNEI. This CDR3 reads CASSEVWTGGSNNSPLHF. CDR3 nucleotides: TGTGCCAGCAGTGAAGTTTGGACAGGGGGCAGCAATAATTCACCCCTCCACTTT.

The chain combines TRBV5-1 with TRBJ2-2, with TRBD1 identical over 8 bases. V lost 1 base to trimming and J lost 0 bases; unmatched junction nucleotides: 5. From germline, CDR1 is SGHRS and CDR2 YFSETQ. This CDR3 contains 17 residues. The CDR3 region is CASSLTGTGANTGELFF. In nucleotides, the CDR3 is TGCGCCAGCAGCTTGACCGGGACAGGAGCGAACACCGGGGAGCTGTTTTTT.

The V call is TRBV7-8, the J call TRBJ1-1; D is uncertain. Germline loops: CDR1 SGHVS, CDR2 FQNEAQ. The CDR3 consists of 13 residues. Trimming cost V 1 base and J 4 bases, with 7 bases left between them. CDR3 sequence reads: CASSLDRSTEAFF. CDR3 nucleotides: TGTGCCAGCAGCTTAGATCGGAGCACTGAAGCTTTCTTT.

In DNA form, the CDR3 reads TGTGCTAGTGGTGCGGGACAGGTTAGCAATCAGCCCCAGCATTTT. It is translated as CASGAGQVSNQPQHF. The chain recombines TRBV12-5 with TRBJ1-5; 8 bases match TRBD1. In germline, CDR1 is LGHNT, CDR2 FRNRAP. This CDR3 has 15 residues. V trimming: 5 bases; J trimming: 0 bases; junction bases outside the gene matches: 3.

The genes are TRBV6-2 or TRBV6-3 and TRBJ1-5, with 7 bases aligning to TRBD1. CDR3 length equals 17 residues. Germline V gene data show CDR1 as MNHEY and CDR2 as SVGEGT. The J segment lost 5 bases and the V segment lost 0 bases, leaving 10 bases of the junction unmatched. The CDR3 bases are TGTGCCAGCAGTTACTCCCTCAATAGACAGGGTTATCAGCCCCAGCATTTT. Protein sequence: CASSYSLNRQGYQPQHF.

The chain has TRBV5-1 and TRBJ2-1; the match to TRBD1 covers 7 bases. The length of the CDR3 is 15 residues. CDR1 is SGHRS and CDR2 is YFSETQ in the germline V gene. V lost 0 bases, J lost 7 bases, and 7 bases stayed unmatched. Written as DNA, the CDR3 is TGCGCCAGCAGCTTGGGGGACAGCTTCTTGAATGAGCAGTTCTTC. Its protein is CASSLGDSFLNEQFF.

The V and J genes are TRBV27 and TRBJ1-1, with a tentative D call TRBD1 (6 bases). The ends were cut back, 5 bases at V and 5 bases at J, with 15 bases in the middle. From germline, CDR1 is MNHEY and CDR2 SMNVEV (reference sequence). The CDR3 runs 14 residues. DNA of the CDR3: TGTGCCAGCAGTCCTGCAGGGGTTGTTACTGAAGCTTTCTTT. This gives the protein CASSPAGVVTEAFF.

The chain recombines TRBV19 with TRBJ1-5; TRBD1 might be the D (5 bases). This CDR3 has 15 residues. From germline, CDR1 is LNHDA and CDR2 SQIVND (reference sequence). V lost 6 bases, J lost 7 bases, and 19 bases lay in between. CDR3 nucleotides: TGTGCCAGTAGGGGGAGGCAGGGAATCTCACAGCCCCAGCATTTT. Translating it yields CASRGRQGISQPQHF. The full variable domain, with the rest looked up from reference TRBV19 and TRBJ1-5, is DGGITQSPKYLFRKEGQNVTLSCEQNLNHDAMYWYRQDPGQGLRLIYYSQIVNDFQKGDIAEGYSVSREKKESFPLTVTSAQKNPTAFYLCASRGRQGISQPQHFGDGTRLSIL.

The V and J genes are TRBV19 and TRBJ1-2; TRBD1 might be the D (6 bases). The CDR3 runs to 15 residues. From germline, CDR1 is LNHDA and CDR2 SQIVND (reference sequence). V lost 4 bases, J lost 0 bases, and 12 bases lay in between. CDR3 in DNA: TGTGCCAGTAGTACCGGACAGTACTCTAACTATGGCTACACCTTC. It specifies CASSTGQYSNYGYTF.

The gene calls are TRBV7-2 and TRBJ2-2; possible D gene TRBD2, 5 bases. Germline assignment: CDR1 SGHTA and CDR2 FQGNSA. The germline V and J ends were trimmed by 5 bases and 1 base, with 11 bases remaining between them. This CDR3 is built from 15 residues. The CDR3 region is CASSPAAENTGELFF. CDR3 in DNA: TGTGCCAGCAGCCCAGCGGCGGAGAACACCGGGGAGCTGTTTTTT.

This sequence joins TRBV6-4 and TRBJ1-5, with D tentatively TRBD1 (5 bases). The CDR3 sequence is 20 residues long. Germline lookup yields CDR1 MRHNA and CDR2 SNTAGT. V lost 9 bases and J lost 4, with 34 bases in between. CDR3 bases: TGTGCCAGTAGTACCCGGGAGGGCCGCGGGGGTTATTTAGGAAATCAGCCCCAGCATTTT. Translating gives CASSTREGRGGYLGNQPQHF.

This clone was recorded only once. The CDR3 DNA is TGTGCCAGCAGCTTCCGGACAGGGACTAATGAAAAACTGTTTTTT. Translated: CASSFRTGTNEKLFF. The chain joins TRBV9 to TRBJ1-4, with 8 nucleotides matching TRBD1. The CDR3 covers 15 residues. Germline trimming cut 4 bases from V and 2 bases from J; bases unmatched to any gene: 4. Germline CDR1 reads SGDLS; CDR2 reads YYNGEE.

V and J are TRBV25-1 and TRBJ2-7, with a weak D call TRBD1 (6 bases). Germline lookup yields CDR1 MGHDK and CDR2 SYGVNS. CDR3 size: 12 residues. V was trimmed by 6 bases and J by 3 bases, leaving 9 bases between them. The CDR3 is CASRDSFYEQYF. CDR3 coding DNA: TGTGCCAGCAGGGACAGTTTCTACGAGCAGTACTTC.

This chain joins TRBV19 and TRBJ1-1; tentatively, D is TRBD1 (5 bases). Trimming took off 5 bases at V and 4 bases at J, with 17 bases between the two ends. The CDR3 length is 15 residues. From germline, CDR1 is LNHDA and CDR2 SQIVND (reference sequence). CDR3 DNA sequence: TGTGCCAGTAGTCCCCACTTAAGGGGTGGCACTGAAGCTTTCTTT. This encodes CASSPHLRGGTEAFF.

The rearrangement joins TRBV9 to TRBJ2-7, with 11 positions matching TRBD2. V was clipped by 4 bases and J by 6 bases; unmatched bases: 6. The CDR3 runs to 14 residues. The germline CDR1 and CDR2 sequences are SGDLS and YYNGEE. CDR3 bases: TGTGCCAGCAGCCCAACCGGGACTAGCGGCGAGCAGTACTTC. It encodes CASSPTGTSGEQYF.